This TCR beta chain was sequenced during a study of blood T cell repertoires in COVID-19. On the study more broadly: Acute and convalescent COVID-19 specimens originated in the United States, Italy and Spain.

There are 14 residues in the CDR3. Germline V gene lookup returns CDR1 MNHNS and CDR2 SASEGT. Between the trimmed V and J ends, which lost 1 base and 1 base, there was a span of 7 bases. Per the authors' pipeline: Estimated nucleated cell counts came from reference gene primer amplification. Measured with immunoSEQ multiplex PCR; TCRdb has only the in-frame clones, and not every one. The V and J calls and clone size are taken from that table; D and trimming were inferred from the DNA. This sample has 150,000 or so clones, with 83% found just once. This sequence originates from a woman aged 60 to 75 with COVID-19, enrolled during active disease. The chain employs TRBV6-1 and TRBJ1-1; D possibly corresponds to TRBD1 (5 bases). Sequencing input: peripheral blood. DNA of the CDR3: TGTGCCAGCAGTGAAGGGCAGGGGAACACTGAAGCTTTCTTT. Protein product: CASSEGQGNTEAFF.